This T cell receptor (beta chain) was identified during a study of T cell repertoires in cytomegalovirus infection. TCRdb processed the reads anew with MiXCR; each CDR3 protein has one entry. The sample carries more than 500,000 distinct CDR3 sequences, more than 15% recorded once. The CDR3 runs to 16 residues. V dropped 1 base and J dropped 5 bases, with 18 bases sitting between them. Germline V gene data show CDR1 as LNHDA and CDR2 as SQIVND (reference sequence). The origin of this receptor is a human donor in good health (CMV status not recorded). Some clones in this sample may be carry-over from other donors' samples. Input material: CD8+ T cells from PBMCs. The chain has TRBV19 and TRBJ2-7, with D possibly matching TRBD2 (5 bases). The DNA for the CDR3 is TGTGCCAGTAGTATAGCACGGACTGGGAAAAGGAACGAGCAGTACTTC. It codes for CASSIARTGKRNEQYF.